The 17 T cell receptor beta chains in this list originate from one sample, sequenced in a study of cytomegalovirus exposure and HLA in healthy donors. In the PCR, 60 Vbeta and 13 Jbeta primers were used. Using immunoSEQ multiplex PCR, the repertoire was profiled, and TCRdb retains in-frame clones only, with some absent. Among over 70,000 clones listed, approximately 60% were seen once. Sequencing used PBMCs. These TCRs come from a woman in her 50s in good health and CMV-seropositive.

The rearrangement joins TRBV30 to TRBJ1-1; 9 nucleotides line up with TRBD1. Germline loops: CDR1 GTSNPN, CDR2 SVGIG (reference sequence). The ends lost 0 bases at V and 1 base at J; junction bases unmatched: 3. The CDR3 runs to 15 residues. In DNA, the CDR3 is TGTGCCTGGAGTGTATGGACAGGGGAGAACACTGAAGCTTTCTTT. This sequence encodes CAWSVWTGENTEAFF.

This chain connects TRBV6-1 to TRBJ1-1; D is ambiguous. The germline gives CDR1 MNHNS, CDR2 SASEGT. The ends were cut back, 1 base at V and 1 base at J, with 7 bases in the middle. CDR3 length: 14 amino acids. CDR3 DNA: TGTGCCAGCAGTGAAGGTGGAGCGAACACTGAAGCTTTCTTT. As protein: CASSEGGANTEAFF.

This clone was seen more than once but under ten times. This chain connects TRBV7-6 to TRBJ2-7, with 9 bases identical to TRBD2. The CDR3 has 16 amino acids. The germline gives CDR1 SGHVS, CDR2 FNYEAQ. The V segment lost 1 base and the J segment 0 bases; nucleotides outside the gene matches: 4. The CDR3 bases are TGTGCCAGCAGCTTAGAGCCTAGCGGGGCCTCCTACGAGCAGTACTTC. Its translation is CASSLEPSGASYEQYF.

This chain uses TRBV11-3 with TRBJ2-1, with TRBD2 matching 16 bases. Germline V lookup: CDR1 SGHNT, CDR2 YENEEA. Trimming at V came to 4 bases and at J to 8 bases, leaving 2 bases not matched to a gene. There are 15 residues in the CDR3. CDR3 nucleotide sequence: TGTGCCAGCAGCTCGGGACTAGCGGGGGGGGATGAGCAGTTCTTC. As protein: CASSSGLAGGDEQFF.

The rearrangement uses TRBV14 and TRBJ1-2; D is ambiguous. From germline, CDR1 is SGHDN and CDR2 FVKESK. The V end lost 0 bases, the J end lost 8 bases, and 10 bases lay between the germline ends. The CDR3 runs to 13 residues. CDR3 DNA: TGTGCCAGCAGCCAAGAACGAGAGGGAGGCTACACCTTC. It encodes CASSQEREGGYTF. The variable domain in full, with the rest retrieved from reference TRBV14 and TRBJ1-2, is EAGVTQFPSHSVIEKGQTVTLRCDPISGHDNLYWYRRVMGKEIKFLLHFVKESKQDESGMPNNRFLAERTGGTYSTLKVQPAELEDSGVYFCASSQEREGGYTFGSGTRLTVV.

J is TRBJ2-3 and V is TRBV5-6; 7 bases are a match to TRBD1. V shed 3 bases, J shed 1 base, and the junction held 8 bases outside the gene matches. The CDR3 spans 16 residues. From germline, CDR1 is SGHDT and CDR2 YYEEEE. DNA of the CDR3: TGTGCCAGCAGCTGGGGACAGTATCGCGGCACAGATACGCAGTATTTT. Its protein product is CASSWGQYRGTDTQYF.

The rearrangement joins TRBV30 to TRBJ2-1; 8 nucleotides agree with TRBD1. Unmatched junction bases numbered 3, after V lost 3 bases and J lost 5 bases. The CDR3 has 13 amino acids. The germline V gene encodes CDR1 GTSNPN and CDR2 SVGIG (reference sequence). The CDR3 reads CAWRRTGNNEQFF. Written as DNA, the CDR3 is TGTGCCTGGAGGAGGACAGGGAACAATGAGCAGTTCTTC.

The V and J genes are TRBV5-1 and TRBJ1-1; D is unclear. This CDR3 spans 14 amino acids. Germline CDR1 SGHRS, CDR2 YFSETQ. Trimming shortened V by 1 base and J by 4 bases, and 11 bases separated the two germline ends. DNA for the CDR3: TGCGCCAGCAGCTTGATGGGCGAGGGCACTGAAGCTTTCTTT. Encoded protein: CASSLMGEGTEAFF.

The chain links TRBV5-1 to TRBJ2-5, with TRBD1 matching over 9 bases. Germline V gene lookup returns CDR1 SGHRS and CDR2 YFSETQ. V lost 2 bases to trimming and J lost 4 bases; unmatched junction nucleotides: 3. The CDR3 has 14 residues. The CDR3, as DNA: TGCGCCAGCAGCTTACAGGGGGCAGGAGAGACCCAGTACTTC. Protein product: CASSLQGAGETQYF. Full variable domain (outside the CDR3, taken from reference TRBV5-1 and TRBJ2-5): KAGVTQTPRYLIKTRGQQVTLSCSPISGHRSVSWYQQTPGQGLQFLFEYFSETQRNKGNFPGRFSGRQFSNSRSEMNVSTLELGDSALYLCASSLQGAGETQYFGPGTRLLVL.

The chain is built from TRBV5-5 and TRBJ1-5; D is undetermined. CDR1 and CDR2 from the germline V gene are SGHKS and YYEKEE (reference sequence). Trimming removed 2 bases at V and 5 bases at J, with 8 bases between. The CDR3 is 13 residues long. The CDR3 reads CASSFDVDQPQHF. The CDR3 coding sequence is TGTGCCAGCAGCTTTGATGTAGATCAGCCCCAGCATTTT.

This clone was recorded once. The chain couples TRBV5-1 to TRBJ2-3; D is unclear. The CDR3 spans 14 residues. V was trimmed by 0 bases and J by 3 bases, leaving 8 bases between them. Germline loops: CDR1 SGHRS, CDR2 YFSETQ. CDR3 bases: TGCGCCAGCAGCTTGGACCAGGCTACAGATACGCAGTATTTT. As protein: CASSLDQATDTQYF.

V usage is TRBV29-1 and J usage is TRBJ1-1; D is ambiguous. The germline V gene has CDR1 SQVTM and CDR2 ANQGSEA. CDR3 length: 12 amino acids. Trimming took off 4 bases at V and 1 base at J, with 7 bases between the two ends. CDR3 protein: CSVGAGNTEAFF. The CDR3 region has the DNA TGCAGCGTTGGCGCAGGGAACACTGAAGCTTTCTTT.

The V call is TRBV29-1, the J call TRBJ1-2; a possible D gene is TRBD1 (6 bases). Trimming removed 7 bases from V and 2 bases from J, with 14 bases in between. The CDR3 consists of 13 residues. The germline V gene has CDR1 SQVTM and CDR2 ANQGSEA. CDR3 bases: TGCAGCGGTACCAAACAGGGAAACTATGGCTACACCTTC. Translating gives CSGTKQGNYGYTF.

The V and J genes are TRBV28 and TRBJ1-6; 7 nucleotides match TRBD1. This CDR3 is 15 amino acids long. J lost 7 bases, V lost 6 bases, and 9 bases had no gene match. CDR1 is MDHEN, CDR2 SYDVKM, per germline. The CDR3 sequence is CASRYVDRSNSPLHF. The DNA for the CDR3 is TGTGCCAGCAGATATGTGGACAGGAGCAATTCACCCCTCCACTTT.

V is TRBV28 and J is TRBJ1-1; no reliable D call. Germline CDR1 MDHEN, CDR2 SYDVKM. V lost 8 bases and J lost 2, with 9 bases in between. The CDR3 sequence is 12 residues long. CDR3 DNA sequence: TGTGCCAGCCACAAGTATAACACTGAAGCTTTCTTT. Amino acid sequence: CASHKYNTEAFF.

The gene calls are TRBV9 and TRBJ2-1; D perhaps matches TRBD2 (6 bases). The germline V gene encodes CDR1 SGDLS and CDR2 YYNGEE. The CDR3 covers 16 residues. The germline V and J ends were trimmed by 3 bases and 4 bases, with 17 bases remaining between them. In DNA, the CDR3 is TGTGCCAGCAGCGCAGGGAGGCAGGGCGGTTACAATGAGCAGTTCTTC. It yields the protein CASSAGRQGGYNEQFF. Drawing the rest from reference TRBV9 and TRBJ2-1, the complete variable domain is DSGVTQTPKHLITATGQRVTLRCSPRSGDLSVYWYQQSLDQGLQFLIQYYNGEERAKGNILERFSAQQFPDLHSELNLSSLELGDSALYFCASSAGRQGGYNEQFFGPGTRLTVL.

For the CDR3, the DNA is TGTGCCAGTACAATGAGCGGCGGGGGGAGACACGAGCAGTACTTC. Translating it yields CASTMSGGGRHEQYF. The rearrangement links TRBV19 to TRBJ2-7; 8 bases match TRBD2. Trimming removed 7 bases from V and 5 bases from J; junction bases left unmatched: 13. Germline lookup yields CDR1 LNHDA and CDR2 SQIVND (reference sequence). The CDR3 is 15 residues long.